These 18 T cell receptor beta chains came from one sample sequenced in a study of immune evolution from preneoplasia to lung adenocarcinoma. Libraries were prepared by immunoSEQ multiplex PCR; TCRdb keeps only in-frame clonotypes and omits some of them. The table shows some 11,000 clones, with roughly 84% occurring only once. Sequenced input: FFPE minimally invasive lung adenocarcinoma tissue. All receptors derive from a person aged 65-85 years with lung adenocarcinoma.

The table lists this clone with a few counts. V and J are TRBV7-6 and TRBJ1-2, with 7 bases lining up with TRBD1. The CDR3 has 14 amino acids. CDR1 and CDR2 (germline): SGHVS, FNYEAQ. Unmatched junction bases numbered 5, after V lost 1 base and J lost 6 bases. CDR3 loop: CASSLGTGRDGYTF. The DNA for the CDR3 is TGTGCCAGCAGCTTAGGGACAGGACGCGATGGCTACACCTTC.

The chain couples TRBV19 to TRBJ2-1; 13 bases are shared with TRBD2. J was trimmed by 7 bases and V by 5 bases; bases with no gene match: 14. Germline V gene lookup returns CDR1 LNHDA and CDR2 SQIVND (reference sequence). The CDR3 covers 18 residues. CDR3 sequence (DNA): TGTGCCAGTAGTGTGCGGCCCCCGGGACTAGCGGGGAATAATGAGCAGTTCTTC. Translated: CASSVRPPGLAGNNEQFF.

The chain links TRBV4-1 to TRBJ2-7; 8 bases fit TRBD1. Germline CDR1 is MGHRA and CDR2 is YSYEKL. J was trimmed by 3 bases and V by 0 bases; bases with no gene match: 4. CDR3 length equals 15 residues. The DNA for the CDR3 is TGCGCCAGCAGCCAAGATCGGACAGGGCGCTACGAGCAGTACTTC. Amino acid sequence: CASSQDRTGRYEQYF.

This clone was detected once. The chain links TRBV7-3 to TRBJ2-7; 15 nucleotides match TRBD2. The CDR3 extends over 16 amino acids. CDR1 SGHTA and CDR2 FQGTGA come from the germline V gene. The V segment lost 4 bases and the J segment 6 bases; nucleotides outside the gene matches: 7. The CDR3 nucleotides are TGTGCCAGCAGCTCCACCGGGACTAGCGGGAGGCTCGAGCAGTACTTC. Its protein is CASSSTGTSGRLEQYF.

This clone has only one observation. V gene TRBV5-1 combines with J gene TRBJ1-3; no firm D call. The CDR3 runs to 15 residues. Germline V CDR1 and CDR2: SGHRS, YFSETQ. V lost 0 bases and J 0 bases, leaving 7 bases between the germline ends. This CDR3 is CASSLVTPSGNTIYF. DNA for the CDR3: TGCGCCAGCAGCTTGGTGACCCCCTCTGGAAACACCATATATTTT.

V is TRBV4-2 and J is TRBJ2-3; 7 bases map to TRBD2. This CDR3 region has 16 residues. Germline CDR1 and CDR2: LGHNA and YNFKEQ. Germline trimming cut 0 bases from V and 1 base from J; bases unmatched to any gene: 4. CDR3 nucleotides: TGTGCCAGCAGCCAAGAAAGGACTAGTGGCACAGATACGCAGTATTTT. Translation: CASSQERTSGTDTQYF.

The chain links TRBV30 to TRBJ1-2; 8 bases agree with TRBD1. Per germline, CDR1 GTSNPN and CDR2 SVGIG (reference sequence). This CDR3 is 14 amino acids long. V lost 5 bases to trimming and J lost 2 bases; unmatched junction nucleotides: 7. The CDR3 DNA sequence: TGTGCCTGGGGTACCGGGACAGGCAACTATGGCTACACCTTC. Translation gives CAWGTGTGNYGYTF.

The CDR3 nucleotides are TGCAGTGCAGAGACGGAGGGCTACACCTTC. Translation: CSAETEGYTF. The rearrangement uses TRBV20-1 and TRBJ1-2, with D unclear. V was shortened by 6 bases and J by 8 bases, with 10 bases between the two germline ends. This CDR3 comprises 10 residues. Germline V gene data show CDR1 as DFQATT and CDR2 as SNEGSKA (reference sequence).

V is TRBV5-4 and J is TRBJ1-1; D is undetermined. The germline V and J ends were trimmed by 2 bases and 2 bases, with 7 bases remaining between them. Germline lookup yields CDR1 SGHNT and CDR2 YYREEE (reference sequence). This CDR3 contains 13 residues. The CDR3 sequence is CASSLSLNTEAFF. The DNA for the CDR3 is TGTGCCAGCAGCTTAAGCCTTAACACTGAAGCTTTCTTT. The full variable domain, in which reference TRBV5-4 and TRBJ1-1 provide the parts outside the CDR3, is ETGVTQSPTHLIKTRGQQVTLRCSSQSGHNTVSWYQQALGQGPQFIFQYYREEENGRGNFPPRFSGLQFPNYSSELNVNALELDDSALYLCASSLSLNTEAFFGQGTRLTVV.

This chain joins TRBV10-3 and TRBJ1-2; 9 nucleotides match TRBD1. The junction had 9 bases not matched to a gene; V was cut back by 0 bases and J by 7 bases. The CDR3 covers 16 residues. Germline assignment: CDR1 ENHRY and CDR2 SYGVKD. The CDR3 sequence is CAISESTVRTGAGYTF. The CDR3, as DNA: TGTGCCATCAGTGAGTCGACGGTTCGGACAGGGGCTGGCTACACCTTC.

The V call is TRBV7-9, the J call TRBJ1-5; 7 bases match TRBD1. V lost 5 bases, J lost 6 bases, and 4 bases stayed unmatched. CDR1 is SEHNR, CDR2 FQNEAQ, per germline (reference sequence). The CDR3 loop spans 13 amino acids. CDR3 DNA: TGTGCCAGCAGCCTAACAGGGGCTCAGCCCCAGCATTTT. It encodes CASSLTGAQPQHF.

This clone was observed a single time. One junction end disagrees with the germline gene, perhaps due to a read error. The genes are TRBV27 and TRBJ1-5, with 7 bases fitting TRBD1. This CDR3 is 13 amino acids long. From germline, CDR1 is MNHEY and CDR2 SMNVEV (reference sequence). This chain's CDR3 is CASSLSRAGQYVF. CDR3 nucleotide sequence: TGTGCCAGCAGTTTATCGAGGGCGGGACAGTACGTTTTT.

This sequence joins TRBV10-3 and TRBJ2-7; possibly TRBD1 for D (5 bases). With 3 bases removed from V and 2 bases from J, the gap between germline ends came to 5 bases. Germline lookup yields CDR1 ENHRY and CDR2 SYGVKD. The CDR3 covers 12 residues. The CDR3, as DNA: TGTGCCATCAGTGAACAGGCCTACGAGCAGTACTTC. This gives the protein CAISEQAYEQYF.

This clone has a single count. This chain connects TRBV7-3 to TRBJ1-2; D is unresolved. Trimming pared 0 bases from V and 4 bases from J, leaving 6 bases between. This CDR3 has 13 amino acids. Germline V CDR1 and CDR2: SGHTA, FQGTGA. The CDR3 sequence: CASSLTSSYGYTF. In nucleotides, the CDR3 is TGTGCCAGCAGCTTAACCTCTTCCTATGGCTACACCTTC. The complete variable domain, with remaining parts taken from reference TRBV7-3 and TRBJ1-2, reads GAGVSQTPSNKVTEKGKYVELRCDPISGHTALYWYRQSLGQGPEFLIYFQGTGAADDSGLPNDRFFAVRPEGSVSTLKIQRTERGDSAVYLCASSLTSSYGYTFGSGTRLTVV.

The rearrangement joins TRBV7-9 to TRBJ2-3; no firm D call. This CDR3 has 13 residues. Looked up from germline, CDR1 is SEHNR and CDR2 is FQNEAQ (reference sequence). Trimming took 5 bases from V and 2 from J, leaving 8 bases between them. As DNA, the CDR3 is TGTGCCAGCAGCGCCTCGGTCACAGATACGCAGTATTTT. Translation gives CASSASVTDTQYF.

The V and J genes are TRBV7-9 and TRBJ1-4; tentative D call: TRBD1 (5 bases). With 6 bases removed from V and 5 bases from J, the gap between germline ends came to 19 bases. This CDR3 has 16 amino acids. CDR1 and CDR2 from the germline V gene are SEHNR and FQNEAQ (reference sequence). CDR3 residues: CASSWNGGGENEKLFF. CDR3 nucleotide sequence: TGTGCCAGCAGTTGGAACGGCGGGGGGGAGAATGAAAAACTGTTTTTT.

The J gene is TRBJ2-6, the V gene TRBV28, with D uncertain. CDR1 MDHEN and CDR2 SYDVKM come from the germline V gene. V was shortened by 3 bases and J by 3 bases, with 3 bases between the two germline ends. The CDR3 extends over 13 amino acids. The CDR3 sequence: CASSLFGANVLTF. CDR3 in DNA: TGTGCCAGCAGTTTGTTTGGGGCCAACGTCCTGACTTTC.

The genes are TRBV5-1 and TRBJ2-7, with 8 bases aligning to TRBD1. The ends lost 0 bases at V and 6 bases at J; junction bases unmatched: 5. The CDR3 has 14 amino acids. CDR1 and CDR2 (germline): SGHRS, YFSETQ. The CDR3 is CASSLAGQGAEQYF. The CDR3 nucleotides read TGCGCCAGCAGCTTGGCCGGGCAGGGGGCCGAGCAGTACTTC.